This T cell receptor (beta chain) derives from a study of blood T cell repertoires in COVID-19 (TCRdb year 2020). The study in broad terms: The collaborator samples originated in the United States, Italy and Spain and spanned the acute and convalescent phases of COVID-19. The material from the prospective study consisted of cDNA or gDNA derived from T cells, B-cell-depleted T cells, or PBMCs. The dataset comprised deeply sampled blood TCRbeta repertoires from subjects exposed to, actively infected with, or recovered from COVID-19. The repertoires were released in a freely available public database intended as a resource for research on the immune response to SARS-CoV-2. The samples were drawn from two sources: the first 160 participants of the ongoing ImmuneRACE study, and over 950 subjects contributed by 6 global collaborators. Sample metadata almost always included a de-identified subject ID, COVID-19 status, age in years and sex. Where HLA class I and class II types were available, the types were taken from metadata supplied by the sample provider, not from assay-based typing. The full study reports these points: The quantity of clinical and demographic metadata differed by source and by participant and was supplied without curation.

CDR1 and CDR2 were assigned from the germline V gene as MNHEY and SVGAGI. The CDR3 holds 15 amino acids from the cysteine to the phenylalanine. Only the CDR3 region is kept as DNA, spanning 45 bases read in frame from base 1. V has 2 bases trimmed and J has 7 bases trimmed; junction bases matching no gene number 4. In regard to this clone: Its antigen remains unidentified. No per-base quality is available; no much larger clone lies one base away.

The immunoSEQ Assay, a bias-controlled multiplex PCR, was used to amplify TCRbeta CDR3 regions from genomic DNA. Per the original workflow: The number of nucleated cells in each sample was estimated by amplification of reference gene primers within the assay. To quantify the absolute abundance of each unique TCRbeta CDR3 rearrangement, sequence reads were collapsed and filtered. For each sample, productive Simpson clonality was calculated as the square root of Simpson's diversity index over productive rearrangements. The clones in this table, taken by TCRdb from immuneACCESS, are in-frame only. Not every clone is retained; where verified, under half of the shortfall comes from an unresolved V gene, and the cause of the rest is unknown. D and trimming were read from the DNA, whereas the V and J calls and clone size are those reported in that table. Present in this sample are 200,000 to 250,000 clones, 80% to 85% of which were seen just once. The ten top clones hold 8.9% of the sample.

Participants in the prospective study were aged about 18 to 95 years, lived in 20 to 25 United States geographic areas, and enrolled through a virtual design. Cohort assignment in the prospective study relied on participant-reported clinical history from a screening survey and a study questionnaire. Mobile phlebotomists in the prospective study collected whole blood, serum and a nasopharyngeal or oropharyngeal swab from every participant. Prospective study participants could optionally give additional blood draws and questionnaires over an approximately 2-month period. Before DNA extraction, prospective study blood samples were shipped either frozen or at room temperature.

The sequence is built from TRBV6-5 and TRBJ2-1, with 11 bases in between that match TRBD2. The material sequenced was PBMCs or T cells enriched from blood (not recorded which). The clonotype was recovered from a woman aged 45-60 years with acute COVID-19. The CDR3 region: CASSYGSSGGNEQFF. In nucleotides, the sequence is TGTGCCAGCAGTTACGGTTCTAGCGGGGGGAATGAGCAGTTCTTC.